The following is a T cell receptor (beta chain) sequence with its context. These data belong to a study of blood T cells in healthy people across ages. From germline, CDR1 is LNHNV and CDR2 YYDKDF (reference sequence). V lost 5 bases, J lost 0 bases, and 22 bases lay in between. The CDR3 has 18 residues. A J-beta primer mix and a sample-barcoded 5' primer were used in a second PCR of roughly 6 to 11 cycles. TCRdb reanalysed the 5' RACE reads using MiXCR and keeps one entry per CDR3 protein. The sample holds approximately 960,000 distinct CDR3 sequences, 25% to 30% seen once. The same data also went into a second study, on T cells of mothers and their children.

This sequence joins TRBV15 and TRBJ1-1, with a weak D call TRBD1 (6 bases). This TCR derives from a woman aged 40-49 years in good health. Source material: blood. The CDR3 DNA reads as TGTGCCACCAGCGGGGGCTACGGGGGAACCGGTCTGAACACTGAAGCTTTCTTT. This sequence encodes CATSGGYGGTGLNTEAFF. The full variable domain, completed using reference TRBV15 and TRBJ1-1, is DAMVIQNPRYQVTQFGKPVTLSCSQTLNHNVMYWYQQKSSQAPKLLFHYYDKDFNNEADTPDNFQSRRPNTSFCFLDIRSPGLGDTAMYLCATSGGYGGTGLNTEAFFGQGTRLTVV.